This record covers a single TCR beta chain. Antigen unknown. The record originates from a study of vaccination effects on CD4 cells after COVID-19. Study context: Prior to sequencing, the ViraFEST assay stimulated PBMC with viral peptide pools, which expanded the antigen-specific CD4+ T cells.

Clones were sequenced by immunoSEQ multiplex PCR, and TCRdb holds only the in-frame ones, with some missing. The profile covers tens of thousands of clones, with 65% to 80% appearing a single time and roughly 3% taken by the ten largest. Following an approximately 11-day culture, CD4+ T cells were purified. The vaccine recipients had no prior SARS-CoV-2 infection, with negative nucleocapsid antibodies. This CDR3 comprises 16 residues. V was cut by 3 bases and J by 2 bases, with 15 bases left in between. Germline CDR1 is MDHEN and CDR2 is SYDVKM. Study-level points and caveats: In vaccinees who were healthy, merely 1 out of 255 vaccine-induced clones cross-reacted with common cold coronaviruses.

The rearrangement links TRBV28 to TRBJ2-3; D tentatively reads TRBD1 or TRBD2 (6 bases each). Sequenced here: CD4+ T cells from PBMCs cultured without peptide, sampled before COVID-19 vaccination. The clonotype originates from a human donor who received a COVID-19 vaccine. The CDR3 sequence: CASSFHWGAPTDTQYF. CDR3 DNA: TGTGCCAGCAGTTTCCACTGGGGGGCCCCCACAGATACGCAGTATTTT.